This T cell receptor (beta chain) was captured in a study of T cells in Graves' hyperthyroidism and ophthalmopathy. Across the whole study: Peripheral blood was drawn at first diagnosis, prior to all treatment. Points from the study as a whole: Prediction of ophthalmopathy progression came a median around 6 months pre-onset.

TCR beta CDR3 regions were amplified from RNA transcripts. The TCR CDR3 was amplified in a first-round RT-PCR using the HTBI primer set. TCRdb used MiXCR to reprocess the multiplex PCR reads, holding one entry per CDR3 protein. The sample comprises about 200,000 distinct CDR3 sequences, less than 20% of which are singletons, and approximately 56% rests with the top ten. The study based diagnoses on clinical symptoms, serum thyroxine and TRAb, thyroid ultrasound and orbital computed tomography. CDR3 length: 15 amino acids. Between the trimmed V and J ends, which lost 1 base and 4 bases, there was a span of 12 bases. Germline assignment: CDR1 SGHRS and CDR2 YFSETQ. This clonotype was counted at least ten times. Its antigen is not known.

Sequencing used blood. The TCR originated in a woman aged 45-59 years with Graves' hyperthyroidism. The rearrangement uses TRBV5-1 and TRBJ1-5, with no clear D. DNA for the CDR3: TGCGCCAGCAGCTTGATATCTACAGAGAATCAGCCCCAGCATTTT. Translated: CASSLISTENQPQHF.